Below, 28 T cell receptor beta chains from the same sample are listed, as sequenced in a study of T cell responses to AZD1222 COVID-19 vaccine listed by TCRdb under 2021. The method was the immunoSEQ multiplex PCR assay. Entries here come from immuneACCESS through TCRdb and include only in-frame sequences with V and J called. Some clones fail to appear in such tables; in the studies checked, an unresolved V gene covers under half of the shortfall, and the cause of the remainder is unknown. For this sample there are approximately 68,000 clones; 88% appear just once. 4% to 5.5% of the sample comes from the top ten. In the paper's terms, the time point label means: about 28 days (+/-7) after the second vaccine dose. This specimen's treatment or condition label, per the study, means: meningococcal conjugate vaccine given as trial control. The sample in question was peripheral blood, obtained 28 days after the second dose of the MenACWY control vaccine. The receptor source for this set is an adult who received the MenACWY meningococcal vaccine as a control.

V and J are TRBV9 and TRBJ2-1; 12 bases match TRBD2. The V gene's germline CDR1 is SGDLS and CDR2 YYNGEE. The CDR3 sequence is 15 residues long. Trimming took 3 bases from V and 4 from J; bases not matched to a gene: 2. CDR3 in amino acids: CASSGTSGAYNEQFF. In DNA, the CDR3 is TGTGCCAGCAGCGGGACTAGCGGGGCTTACAATGAGCAGTTCTTC.

The chain uses TRBV10-3 and TRBJ2-1; maybe TRBD2 (6 bases). The CDR3 covers 14 residues. V shed 2 bases and J shed 3 bases, with 8 bases lying between them. Germline loops: CDR1 ENHRY, CDR2 SYGVKD. The CDR3 reads CAISEGTYYNEQFF. The DNA for the CDR3 is TGTGCCATCAGTGAGGGGACTTACTACAATGAGCAGTTCTTC.

This rearrangement joins TRBV10-3 to TRBJ1-2, with 7 bases matching TRBD1. The CDR3 extends over 14 amino acids. Trimming at V came to 6 bases and at J to 1 base, leaving 5 bases not matched to a gene. Germline CDR1 ENHRY, CDR2 SYGVKD. The CDR3 reads CAIRGTDYNYGYTF. The CDR3 DNA follows: TGTGCCATCAGGGGGACAGATTATAACTATGGCTACACCTTC.

The V gene is TRBV19, the J gene TRBJ1-2, with TRBD1 as a possible D gene (6 bases). The CDR3 is 15 residues long. Trimming shortened V by 5 bases and J by 4 bases, and 17 bases separated the two germline ends. Germline values: CDR1 LNHDA, CDR2 SQIVND (reference sequence). The CDR3 DNA reads as TGTGCCAGTAGTCGAAACAGGGACCAAGGCTATGGCTACACCTTC. It is translated as CASSRNRDQGYGYTF.

The J gene is TRBJ1-3, the V gene TRBV7-8; D call uncertain. V lost 10 bases to trimming and J lost 2 bases, with 24 bases between them. CDR3 length equals 17 residues. The germline V gene has CDR1 SGHVS and CDR2 FQNEAQ. The CDR3 reads CATAKSLLLIAGNTIYF. The CDR3 coding sequence is TGTGCCACGGCAAAATCCTTACTCCTAATCGCTGGAAACACCATATATTTT.

V gene TRBV24-1 combines with J gene TRBJ2-1; 9 positions agree with TRBD1. This CDR3 is 13 amino acids long. Germline CDR1 KGHDR, CDR2 SFDVKD. With V trimmed by 7 bases and J by 7 bases, 4 bases remained unmatched. In DNA form, the CDR3 reads TGTGCCACCAGGGGACAGGGAAGAAATGAGCAGTTCTTC. Protein product: CATRGQGRNEQFF.

CDR3 nucleotide sequence: TGTGCCAGCAGCCCCCGGACTAGCGGGGGGGCCATAAATGAGCAGTTCTTC. Residues: CASSPRTSGGAINEQFF. The chain couples TRBV21-1 to TRBJ2-1; TRBD2 is the table's D call and was not checked against the DNA. TRBV21-1 is an annotated pseudogene. CDR3 length: 17 amino acids.

The gene calls are TRBV9 and TRBJ2-1, with 8 bases matching TRBD1. The CDR3 runs to 14 residues. The V gene end was trimmed by 6 bases and the J gene end by 5 bases; junction bases not matched to a gene: 7. CDR1 SGDLS and CDR2 YYNGEE come from the germline V gene. The CDR3 DNA is TGTGCCAGCAAGAGGACAGGGTCGAACAATGAGCAGTTCTTC. The encoded protein is CASKRTGSNNEQFF. The whole variable domain, filled in from reference TRBV9 and TRBJ2-1, reads DSGVTQTPKHLITATGQRVTLRCSPRSGDLSVYWYQQSLDQGLQFLIQYYNGEERAKGNILERFSAQQFPDLHSELNLSSLELGDSALYFCASKRTGSNNEQFFGPGTRLTVL.

The V and J genes are TRBV30 and TRBJ2-7, with 10 positions matching TRBD2. CDR3 length: 12 amino acids. The trim removed 2 bases at V and 7 bases at J, leaving 2 bases unmatched. The germline V gene encodes CDR1 GTSNPN and CDR2 SVGIG (reference sequence). Written as DNA, the CDR3 is TGTGCCTGGAGTCCACTAGCGGGGGAGCAGTACTTC. This encodes CAWSPLAGEQYF.

CDR3 protein: CSVEIAGGPYEQYF. CDR3 nucleotide sequence: TGCAGCGTCGAGATAGCGGGAGGGCCATACGAGCAGTACTTC. This sequence joins TRBV29-1 and TRBJ2-7, with 11 bases aligning to TRBD2. CDR3 length: 14 amino acids. From germline, CDR1 is SQVTM and CDR2 ANQGSEA. V dropped 6 bases and J dropped 4; count of bases not matched to a gene: 8.

The rearrangement links TRBV7-2 to TRBJ2-7; 8 positions agree with TRBD2. Trimming took 4 bases from V and 11 from J; bases not matched to a gene: 7. From germline, CDR1 is SGHTA and CDR2 FQGNSA. The length of the CDR3 is 12 residues. CDR3 in amino acids: CASSSPGGAEYF. The CDR3 DNA is TGTGCCAGCAGCTCCCCGGGAGGGGCGGAGTACTTC.

The V gene is TRBV5-1, the J gene TRBJ2-2; D ambiguous. This CDR3 comprises 15 residues. Trimming pared 0 bases from V and 4 bases from J, leaving 10 bases between. Germline assignment: CDR1 SGHRS and CDR2 YFSETQ. CDR3 region: CASSLAVVGTGELFF. For the CDR3, the DNA is TGCGCCAGCAGCTTGGCGGTAGTAGGCACCGGGGAGCTGTTTTTT.

This chain joins TRBV4-3 and TRBJ2-1; TRBD1 matches at 11 bases. V lost 0 bases, J lost 5 bases, and 0 bases stayed unmatched. Germline V gene sequence: CDR1 LGHNA, CDR2 YSLEER. This CDR3 has 15 amino acids. CDR3 DNA sequence: TGCGCCAGCAGCCAAGAGGGACAGGGGGACAATGAGCAGTTCTTC. Translated: CASSQEGQGDNEQFF.

This clone was detected once. The genes are TRBV11-2 and TRBJ2-7; D is undetermined. Germline CDR1 and CDR2: SGHAT and FQNNGV. The CDR3 covers 11 residues. V lost 5 bases, J lost 1 base, and 3 bases lay in between. The CDR3, as DNA: TGTGCCAGCAGCCATTCCTACGAGCAGTACTTC. Residues: CASSHSYEQYF.

This sequence joins TRBV7-2 and TRBJ2-7, with D perhaps given as TRBD1 or TRBD2 (5 bases each). This CDR3 spans 13 amino acids. CDR1 SGHTA and CDR2 FQGNSA come from the germline V gene. Trimming took 2 bases from V and 5 from J, leaving 10 bases between them. CDR3 sequence: CASSLRRENEQYF. In DNA, the CDR3 is TGTGCCAGCAGCTTACGCAGGGAGAACGAGCAGTACTTC.

The chain combines TRBV12-3 or TRBV12-4 with TRBJ1-4; TRBD1 might be the D (5 bases). Trimming pared 3 bases from V and 14 bases from J, leaving 10 bases between. The CDR3 length is 11 residues. CDR3 DNA sequence: TGTGCCAGCAGTTTTCGGGGGGGGCTGTTTTTT. Protein: CASSFRGGLFF.

A few counts support this clone. The chain is built from TRBV20-1 and TRBJ1-1; D unclear. Between the trimmed V and J ends, which lost 3 bases and 11 bases, there was a span of 10 bases. This CDR3 has 10 amino acids. The germline V gene encodes CDR1 DFQATT and CDR2 SNEGSKA (reference sequence). The DNA for the CDR3 is TGCAGTGCTAGCGCCGTAGGGGCTTTCTTT. Protein product: CSASAVGAFF.

The genes are TRBV19 and TRBJ2-5, with 12 bases identical to TRBD1. CDR3 size: 17 residues. CDR1 is LNHDA, CDR2 SQIVND, per germline (reference sequence). V was pared by 1 base and J by 2 bases, with 5 bases of the junction left unmatched. CDR3 sequence: CASSIGTGQGAQETQYF. The CDR3 region has the DNA TGTGCCAGTAGTATAGGCACGGGACAGGGGGCGCAAGAGACCCAGTACTTC.

This rearrangement joins TRBV30 to TRBJ1-3, with TRBD1 as a possible D gene (5 bases). The CDR3 extends over 13 amino acids. Germline V gene lookup returns CDR1 GTSNPN and CDR2 SVGIG (reference sequence). Trimming stripped 0 bases from V and 2 bases from J, with 5 bases between. Written as DNA, the CDR3 is TGTGCCTGGAGTGTACAGGCTGGAAACACCATATATTTT. Translating it yields CAWSVQAGNTIYF.

The chain uses TRBV7-2 and TRBJ2-1; unclear D gene. This CDR3 has 13 residues. V was shortened by 5 bases and J by 5 bases, with 10 bases between the two germline ends. In germline, CDR1 is SGHTA, CDR2 FQGNSA. The CDR3 reads CASSPGLNNEQFF. CDR3 DNA: TGTGCCAGCAGCCCGGGTCTTAACAATGAGCAGTTCTTC. The complete variable domain, with remaining parts taken from reference TRBV7-2 and TRBJ2-1, reads GAGVSQSPSNKVTEKGKDVELRCDPISGHTALYWYRQSLGQGLEFLIYFQGNSAPDKSGLPSDRFSAERTGGSVSTLTIQRTQQEDSAVYLCASSPGLNNEQFFGPGTRLTVL.

The gene calls are TRBV2 and TRBJ2-1, with 10 positions matching TRBD2. With 1 base clipped from V and 0 bases from J, the junction kept 3 bases outside the gene matches. The CDR3 covers 17 residues. From germline, CDR1 is SNHLY and CDR2 FYNNEI. The CDR3 here is CASSEEASGSSYNEQFF. In DNA form, the CDR3 reads TGTGCCAGCAGTGAAGAGGCTAGCGGGAGCTCCTACAATGAGCAGTTCTTC.

The chain employs TRBV11-3 and TRBJ2-3, with TRBD2 identical over 14 bases. The CDR3 covers 16 residues. Per germline, CDR1 SGHNT and CDR2 YENEEA. Unmatched junction bases numbered 4, after V lost 5 bases and J lost 3 bases. In DNA, the CDR3 is TGTGCCAGCAGCCTCGGGACTAGCGGGAGTACAGATACGCAGTATTTT. Translation: CASSLGTSGSTDTQYF.

The chain is built from TRBV6-5 and TRBJ1-2; D is unresolved. The V end lost 4 bases, the J end lost 7 bases, and 16 bases lay between the germline ends. In germline, CDR1 is MNHEY, CDR2 SVGAGI. The CDR3 spans 14 residues. For the CDR3, the DNA is TGTGCCAGCAGTTCGGAAGGGTATGTCGCTGGCTACACCTTC. Protein sequence: CASSSEGYVAGYTF.

This chain connects TRBV19 to TRBJ1-1, with D hard to call. The V end was cut by 7 bases, the J end by 5 bases, with 11 bases between. The germline gives CDR1 LNHDA, CDR2 SQIVND (reference sequence). The CDR3 has 12 amino acids. In DNA form, the CDR3 reads TGTGCCAGTAACCGAGACCGGACTGAAGCTTTCTTT. The encoded protein is CASNRDRTEAFF.

CDR3 loop: CASSETRTNEKLFF. In DNA form, the CDR3 reads TGTGCCAGCAGTGAGACACGGACTAATGAAAAACTGTTTTTT. V usage is TRBV2 and J usage is TRBJ1-4; D not resolved. CDR1 is SNHLY, CDR2 FYNNEI, per germline. Trimming removed 3 bases at V and 2 bases at J, with 7 bases between. The CDR3 is 14 residues long.

The V call is TRBV27, the J call TRBJ2-3; maybe TRBD2 (6 bases). With 3 bases removed from V and 2 bases from J, the gap between germline ends came to 9 bases. Germline CDR1 and CDR2: MNHEY and SMNVEV (reference sequence). This CDR3 comprises 14 residues. CDR3 region: CASSFGTHTDTQYF. The DNA for the CDR3 is TGTGCCAGCAGTTTCGGGACTCACACAGATACGCAGTATTTT.

V usage is TRBV24-1 and J usage is TRBJ2-3; 7 positions agree with TRBD2. The J segment lost 2 bases and the V segment lost 4 bases, leaving 8 bases of the junction unmatched. CDR1 and CDR2 from the germline V gene are KGHDR and SFDVKD. This CDR3 has 16 residues. The CDR3 nucleotides read TGTGCCACCAGTGACCCTAACCGGGACTACACAGATACGCAGTATTTT. Protein: CATSDPNRDYTDTQYF.

The chain recombines TRBV7-2 with TRBJ2-7, with D unresolved. There are 13 residues in the CDR3. V lost 2 bases and J 3 bases, leaving 8 bases between the germline ends. Germline V CDR1 and CDR2: SGHTA, FQGNSA. Written as DNA, the CDR3 is TGTGCCAGCAGCTTAAGTAGATACTACGAGCAGTACTTC. Its protein is CASSLSRYYEQYF.